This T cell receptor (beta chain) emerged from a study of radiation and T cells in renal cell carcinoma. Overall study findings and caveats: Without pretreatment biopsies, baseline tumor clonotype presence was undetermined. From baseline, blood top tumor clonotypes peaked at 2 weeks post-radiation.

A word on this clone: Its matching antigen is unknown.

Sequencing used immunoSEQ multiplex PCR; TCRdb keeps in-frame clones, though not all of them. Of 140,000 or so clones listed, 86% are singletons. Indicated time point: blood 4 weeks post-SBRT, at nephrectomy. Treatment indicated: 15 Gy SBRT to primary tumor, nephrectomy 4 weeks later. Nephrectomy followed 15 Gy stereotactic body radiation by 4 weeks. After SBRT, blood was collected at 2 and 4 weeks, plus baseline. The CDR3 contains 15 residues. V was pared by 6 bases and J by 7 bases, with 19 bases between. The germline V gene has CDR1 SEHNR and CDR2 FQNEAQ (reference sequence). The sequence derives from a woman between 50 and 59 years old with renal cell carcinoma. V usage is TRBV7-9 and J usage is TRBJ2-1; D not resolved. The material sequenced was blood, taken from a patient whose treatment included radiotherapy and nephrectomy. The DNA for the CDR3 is TGTGCCAGCAGTTCTGGGCCTCACGCGAGGAATGAGCAGTTCTTC. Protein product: CASSSGPHARNEQFF.